These 7 T cell receptor beta chains originate from one sample sequenced in a study of OX40 agonist ivuxolimab in advanced cancers. Library generation was performed with the immunoSEQ multiplex PCR assay. TCRdb's version of the immuneACCESS table is confined to in-frame rearrangements and falls short of the full clone set. An unresolved V gene accounts for under half of the shortfall where checked; the remainder is of unknown origin. The sample contains 70,000 to 95,000 clones, approximately 86% of them found a single time. More than 3.5% of the sample comes from the top ten. The sequences come from CD4+ or CD8+ T cells sorted from blood, collected in a trial of the OX40 agonist ivuxolimab. These receptors were obtained from an adult with an advanced solid tumor such as melanoma, head and neck, liver or kidney cancer.

The genes are TRBV7-9 and TRBJ2-7, with D possibly being TRBD2 (6 bases). The CDR3 is 13 amino acids. Germline CDR1 is SEHNR and CDR2 is FQNEAQ (reference sequence). V lost 3 bases and J 12 bases, leaving 18 bases between the germline ends. The CDR3 DNA is TGTGCCAGCAGCTTGGACGGGGACTCTCGAGGGTACTTC. The encoded protein is CASSLDGDSRGYF. The full variable domain, its missing parts supplied by reference TRBV7-9 and TRBJ2-7, is DTGVSQNPRHKITKRGQNVTFRCDPISEHNRLYWYRQTLGQGPEFLTYFQNEAQLEKSRLLSDRFSAERPKGSFSTLEIQRTEQGDSAMYLCASSLDGDSRGYFGPGTRLTVT.

The CDR3 coding sequence is TGTGCCAGCAGCGTAGATACGTCAGAGGATGAGCAGTTCTTC. Encoded protein: CASSVDTSEDEQFF. The genes are TRBV9 and TRBJ2-1; D unclear. Looked up from germline, CDR1 is SGDLS and CDR2 is YYNGEE. Trimming stripped 0 bases from V and 8 bases from J, with 12 bases between. This CDR3 contains 14 residues.

The V call is TRBV6-5, the J call TRBJ1-2; D might be TRBD1 (5 bases). Germline V lookup: CDR1 MNHEY, CDR2 SVGAGI. The length of the CDR3 is 13 residues. Trimming removed 0 bases from V and 7 bases from J, with 9 bases in between. The CDR3 DNA follows: TGTGCCAGCAGTTACTCAGGGGACCCTGGCTACACCTTC. Protein: CASSYSGDPGYTF.

V gene TRBV7-2 combines with J gene TRBJ2-1; 7 bases match TRBD2. Germline V gene sequence: CDR1 SGHTA, CDR2 FQGNSA. The CDR3 covers 18 residues. V shed 4 bases, J shed 1 base, and the junction held 13 bases outside the gene matches. The CDR3 sequence is CASSSRGGRAASYNEQFF. CDR3 DNA sequence: TGTGCCAGCAGCTCCCGGGGAGGGAGGGCCGCGTCCTACAATGAGCAGTTCTTC.

The V gene is TRBV14, the J gene TRBJ2-7; D perhaps matches TRBD1 (6 bases). The CDR3 sequence is 16 residues long. Per the germline V gene, CDR1 is SGHDN and CDR2 is FVKESK. Trimming shortened V by 1 base and J by 2 bases, and 15 bases separated the two germline ends. The CDR3 DNA reads TGTGCCAGCAGCCAAGGAGGCAGGGGCAGTACCTACGAGCAGTACTTC. Translated: CASSQGGRGSTYEQYF.

The rearrangement joins TRBV4-1 to TRBJ2-3; D is ambiguous. Germline CDR1 and CDR2: MGHRA and YSYEKL. This CDR3 region has 15 residues. The V end lost 1 base, the J end lost 4 bases, and 12 bases lay between the germline ends. The CDR3 protein is CASSQAVLEADTQYF. The CDR3 DNA reads as TGCGCCAGCAGCCAAGCCGTCCTGGAAGCAGATACGCAGTATTTT.

This clone was counted a few times. The gene calls are TRBV5-8 and TRBJ2-1; D remains unclear. The germline V and J ends were trimmed by 4 bases and 8 bases, with 7 bases remaining between them. Germline values: CDR1 SGHTS, CDR2 YDEGEE. The CDR3 runs to 11 residues. CDR3 sequence: CASSPEYEQFF. CDR3 coding DNA: TGTGCCAGCAGCCCCGAGTATGAGCAGTTCTTC. Together with reference TRBV5-8 and TRBJ2-1, the CDR3 gives the full variable domain: EAGVTQSPTHLIKTRGQQATLRCSPISGHTSVYWYQQALGLGLQFLLWYDEGEERNRGNFPPRFSGRQFPNYSSELNVNALELEDSALYLCASSPEYEQFFGPGTRLTVL.